One and the same sample provided the 17 T cell receptor beta chains below, sequenced in a study of PD-1 blockade in classical Hodgkin lymphoma. Each of the patients experienced relapse following autologous stem cell transplantation, and their brentuximab vedotin exposure differed. Only in-frame clones appear in the TCRdb table, and some are missing; sequencing was by immunoSEQ multiplex PCR. The top ten clones hold 7.5% to 10% of a sample with more than 50,000 clones, 90% of them seen once. The source was peripheral blood mononuclear cells (PBMCs), collected at baseline. The receptors were gathered from a human donor with classical Hodgkin lymphoma.

The V and J genes are TRBV9 and TRBJ1-3; D remains ambiguous. V dropped 0 bases and J dropped 7 bases, with 8 bases sitting between them. Germline CDR1 is SGDLS and CDR2 is YYNGEE. CDR3 length: 13 amino acids. The CDR3 sequence: CASSVGEGNTIYF. In nucleotides, the CDR3 is TGTGCCAGCAGCGTAGGGGAGGGCAACACCATATATTTT.

The V and J genes are TRBV27 and TRBJ2-5, with D unresolved. The length of the CDR3 is 15 residues. CDR1 is MNHEY and CDR2 is SMNVEV in the germline V gene (reference sequence). V lost 4 bases to trimming and J lost 7 bases, with 19 bases between them. CDR3 loop: CASSSNPKPLGTQYF. CDR3 coding DNA: TGTGCCAGCAGTTCGAACCCCAAGCCGCTGGGGACCCAGTACTTC.

The chain couples TRBV7-2 to TRBJ1-5; a possible D gene is TRBD1 (5 bases). Germline V gene sequence: CDR1 SGHTA, CDR2 FQGNSA. The CDR3 loop spans 13 amino acids. V lost 5 bases to trimming and J lost 6 bases, with 11 bases between them. This CDR3 is CASSGGGLQPQHF. In DNA form, the CDR3 reads TGTGCCAGCAGCGGGGGGGGTCTTCAGCCCCAGCATTTT.

This CDR3 reads CASGAEGATGELFF. The CDR3 DNA follows: TGTGCCAGCGGGGCAGAAGGGGCGACCGGGGAGCTGTTTTTT. J is TRBJ2-2 and V is TRBV28, with TRBD1 as a possible D gene (5 bases). CDR3 size: 14 residues. Germline V gene sequence: CDR1 MDHEN, CDR2 SYDVKM. With 8 bases removed from V and 5 bases from J, the gap between germline ends came to 15 bases.

V and J are TRBV4-2 and TRBJ2-7, with 9 bases matching TRBD2. The ends lost 2 bases at V and 2 bases at J; junction bases unmatched: 4. Per the germline V gene, CDR1 is LGHNA and CDR2 is YNFKEQ. This CDR3 has 15 residues. The CDR3 loop is CASSQSPSGTYEQYF. The CDR3 nucleotides read TGTGCCAGCAGCCAAAGCCCTAGCGGGACCTACGAGCAGTACTTC.

The chain has TRBV2 and TRBJ1-3; perhaps TRBD1 as D (5 bases). V was pared by 2 bases and J by 0 bases, with 11 bases between. CDR1 SNHLY and CDR2 FYNNEI come from the germline V gene. The CDR3 is 16 amino acids. The CDR3 protein is CASSETGLRSGNTIYF. The DNA of the CDR3 is TGTGCCAGCAGTGAAACGGGACTCCGCTCTGGAAACACCATATATTTT.

This chain links TRBV20-1 with TRBJ2-1; 7 bases are a match to TRBD2. Germline CDR1 and CDR2: DFQATT and SNEGSKA (reference sequence). The CDR3 is 11 residues long. The trim removed 3 bases at V and 8 bases at J, leaving 1 base unmatched. Here the CDR3 reads CSARAGDEQFF. CDR3 nucleotides: TGCAGTGCTAGGGCGGGAGATGAGCAGTTCTTC.

The gene calls are TRBV10-1 and TRBJ2-2, with TRBD2 matching over 7 bases. Germline trimming cut 3 bases from V and 6 bases from J; bases unmatched to any gene: 7. CDR1 is WNHNN, CDR2 SYGVQD, per germline (reference sequence). The CDR3 covers 15 residues. CDR3 DNA sequence: TGCGCCAGCAGTGAAGCGGGGCAAGGAGCCGGGGAGCTGTTTTTT. Protein: CASSEAGQGAGELFF.

The DNA of the CDR3 is TGTGCCAGCAGCTTAGTGACAGGGGGAGGATACGAGCAGTACTTC. It encodes CASSLVTGGGYEQYF. The genes are TRBV7-9 and TRBJ2-7; 9 nucleotides align to TRBD1. The V gene end was trimmed by 1 base and the J gene end by 4 bases; junction bases not matched to a gene: 5. The CDR3 runs to 15 residues. Germline V lookup: CDR1 SEHNR, CDR2 FQNEAQ (reference sequence).

The rearrangement links TRBV13 to TRBJ2-7; 7 bases match TRBD1. Germline CDR1 PRHDT, CDR2 FYEKMQ (reference sequence). Losses at the gene ends were 5 bases for V and 3 bases for J; bases not matched to a gene: 7. The CDR3 has 14 amino acids. Here the CDR3 DNA reads TGTGCCAGCAGCAAGGGGGCATTGGACTACGAGCAGTACTTC. This sequence encodes CASSKGALDYEQYF. The entire variable domain, with the rest obtained from reference TRBV13 and TRBJ2-7, is as follows: AAGVIQSPRHLIKEKRETATLKCYPIPRHDTVYWYQQGPGQDPQFLISFYEKMQSDKGSIPDRFSAQQFSDYHSELNMSSLELGDSALYFCASSKGALDYEQYFGPGTRLTVT.

The chain couples TRBV18 to TRBJ1-5; possibly TRBD1 for D (6 bases). Trimming shortened V by 2 bases and J by 3 bases, and 14 bases separated the two germline ends. The CDR3 covers 16 residues. Looked up from germline, CDR1 is KGHSH and CDR2 is LQKENI. CDR3 in amino acids: CASSPNPTGTNQPQHF. The CDR3, as DNA: TGTGCCAGCTCACCAAACCCGACAGGTACCAATCAGCCCCAGCATTTT.

V and J are TRBV19 and TRBJ1-2; TRBD1 agrees at 7 bases. The J segment lost 3 bases and the V segment lost 8 bases, leaving 6 bases of the junction unmatched. CDR1 is LNHDA and CDR2 is SQIVND in the germline V gene (reference sequence). This CDR3 is 13 amino acids long. CDR3 amino acids: CASEGGTDYGYTF. CDR3 bases: TGTGCCAGTGAAGGGGGCACTGACTATGGCTACACCTTC.

This chain joins TRBV28 and TRBJ1-2; 7 positions agree with TRBD1. The CDR3 spans 14 residues. Germline CDR1 MDHEN, CDR2 SYDVKM. V lost 7 bases and J lost 7; bases outside the gene matches: 12. The CDR3 bases are TGTGCCAGCACACGTACAGGGGCTCTAGTTGGCTACACCTTC. It yields the protein CASTRTGALVGYTF.

The chain has TRBV7-9 and TRBJ2-7; D unresolved. CDR3 length equals 15 residues. V dropped 5 bases and J dropped 0 bases, with 14 bases sitting between them. Germline loops: CDR1 SEHNR, CDR2 FQNEAQ (reference sequence). The CDR3 loop reads CASSPVGQSSYEQYF. In DNA form, the CDR3 reads TGTGCCAGCAGCCCTGTTGGCCAGAGCTCCTACGAGCAGTACTTC.

The chain employs TRBV7-9 and TRBJ1-1, with unresolved D. V shed 8 bases and J shed 1 base, with 8 bases lying between them. The CDR3 is 12 residues long. The germline gives CDR1 SEHNR, CDR2 FQNEAQ (reference sequence). The CDR3 DNA sequence: TGTGCCAGCGCTCATAGGAACACTGAAGCTTTCTTT. This encodes CASAHRNTEAFF. The variable domain in full, completed from reference TRBV7-9 and TRBJ1-1, reads DTGVSQNPRHKITKRGQNVTFRCDPISEHNRLYWYRQTLGQGPEFLTYFQNEAQLEKSRLLSDRFSAERPKGSFSTLEIQRTEQGDSAMYLCASAHRNTEAFFGQGTRLTVV.

CDR3 sequence (DNA): TGCAGCGCAGCCCGGGACTCACCCTACGAGCAGTACTTC. Translating it yields CSAARDSPYEQYF. The rearrangement uses TRBV29-1 and TRBJ2-7, with D possibly TRBD2 on 6 matching bases. V was trimmed by 7 bases and J by 2 bases, leaving 15 bases between them. CDR3 length: 13 amino acids. The germline V gene encodes CDR1 SQVTM and CDR2 ANQGSEA.

The V call is TRBV28, the J call TRBJ1-5, with 8 nucleotides matching TRBD1. CDR1 and CDR2 (germline): MDHEN, SYDVKM. This CDR3 comprises 18 residues. V shed 3 bases and J 0 bases; nucleotides not matched to a gene: 10. CDR3 sequence (DNA): TGTGCCAGCAGTTTCCCACCCGGGACAGGTGATAGCAATCAGCCCCAGCATTTT. Translated, it gives CASSFPPGTGDSNQPQHF. The complete variable domain, with remaining parts taken from reference TRBV28 and TRBJ1-5, reads DVKVTQSSRYLVKRTGEKVFLECVQDMDHENMFWYRQDPGLGLRLIYFSYDVKMKEKGDIPEGYSVSREKKERFSLILESASTNQTSMYLCASSFPPGTGDSNQPQHFGDGTRLSIL.